This record looks at one T cell receptor (beta chain) sequence and its context. This clone was observed a few times. No cognate antigen has been identified for it. No base-level quality is on record; no much larger clone is a single base apart. Library prep was done by the immunoSEQ multiplex PCR assay. Turning to the authors' computational methods: A statistical classification framework was built for diagnosing cytomegalovirus status from the catalog of TCR beta chain sequences. TCRdb obtained this table from immuneACCESS and retained in-frame rearrangements with V and J assigned. These tables miss some clones; where compared with another copy, unresolved V genes account for less than half of the shortfall, and the remainder is unexplained. V, J and clone size were drawn from that table, and D and trimming were deduced from the DNA. The sample data list 130,000 to 150,000 clones, and approximately 88% of these were observed just once. 4.5% of the sample goes to the ten largest clones.

Trimming takes 3 bases off V and 7 bases off J; junction bases not matched to a gene: 3. From its cysteine to its phenylalanine, the CDR3 spans 12 amino acids. Solely the CDR3 DNA is kept, with 36 bases framed from the first base. CDR1 and CDR2 were assigned from the germline V gene as SGHTA and FQGNSA. The donors belonged to the validation cohort of approximately 130 subjects, which was separate from the roughly 670-subject first cohort. This record belongs to a study of cytomegalovirus exposure and HLA in healthy donors (dated by TCRdb to 2015 to 2018). Looking at the study overall: A later analysis indicated that the 120 or so validation repertoires were generated on the platform also employed for the 666 repertoires of the first cohort. The study aimed to test whether signatures of past pathogen exposure could be identified by cataloging public T cell receptors. High-throughput TCR immunosequencing, statistical association of individual TCRs with disease status, and machine learning were combined to predict cytomegalovirus infection status. A separate validation cohort of 100 to 150 different subjects was used in addition to the 666-subject first cohort. The paper as a whole reports these results and caveats: The validation cohort had no HLA typing available for a later analysis, so co-occurrence within that cohort was assessed over all 130 or so repertoires. In the study, around 150 TCR beta chains were listed as associated with cytomegalovirus. The classifier was reported to diagnose cytomegalovirus status with high specificity and sensitivity in both the original cohort and the validation cohort. Three of the identified cytomegalovirus-associated TCR beta chains were confirmed in vitro to be specific for cytomegalovirus antigens. A later analysis found that TCRs clustered in the first cohort also tended to co-occur in the 130 or so validation repertoires, with approximately 94% of cluster scores above 0. Most TCR sequences were observed very rarely across donors, whereas some public TCRs were present in many individuals. It was suggested by the authors that the approach could potentially be generalized to other disease states and immunological phenotypes.

This sequence was found in a man aged 18 to 29 in good health and CMV-seropositive. Here the chain combines TRBV7-2 and TRBJ2-7, with 7 middle bases fitting TRBD2. The sequenced sample consisted of PBMCs. The CDR3 here reads CASSFGEGEQYF. The nucleotides read TGTGCCAGCAGCTTCGGGGAGGGGGAGCAGTACTTC.